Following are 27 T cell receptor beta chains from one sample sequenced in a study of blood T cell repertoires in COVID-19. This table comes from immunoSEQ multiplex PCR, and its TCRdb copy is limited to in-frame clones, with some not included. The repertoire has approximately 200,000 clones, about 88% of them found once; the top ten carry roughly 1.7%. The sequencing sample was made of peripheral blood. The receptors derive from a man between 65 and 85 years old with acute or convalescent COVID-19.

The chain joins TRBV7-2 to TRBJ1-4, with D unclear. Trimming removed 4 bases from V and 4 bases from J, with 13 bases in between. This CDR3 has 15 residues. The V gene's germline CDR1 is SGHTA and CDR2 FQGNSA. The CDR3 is CASSSSRVINEKLFF. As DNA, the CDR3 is TGTGCCAGCAGCTCCTCCCGGGTTATTAATGAAAAACTGTTTTTT.

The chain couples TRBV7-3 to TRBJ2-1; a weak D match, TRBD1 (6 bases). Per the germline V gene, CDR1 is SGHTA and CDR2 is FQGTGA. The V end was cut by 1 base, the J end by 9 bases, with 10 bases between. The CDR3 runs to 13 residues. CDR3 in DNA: TGTGCCAGCAGCTTAAGCTTACAGGGTGAGCAGTTCTTC. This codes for CASSLSLQGEQFF.

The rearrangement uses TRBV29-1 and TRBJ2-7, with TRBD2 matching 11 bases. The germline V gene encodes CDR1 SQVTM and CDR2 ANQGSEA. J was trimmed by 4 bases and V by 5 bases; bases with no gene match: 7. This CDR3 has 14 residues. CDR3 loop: CSVQGLAEKYEQYF. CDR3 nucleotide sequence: TGCAGCGTTCAGGGACTAGCGGAGAAGTACGAGCAGTACTTC.

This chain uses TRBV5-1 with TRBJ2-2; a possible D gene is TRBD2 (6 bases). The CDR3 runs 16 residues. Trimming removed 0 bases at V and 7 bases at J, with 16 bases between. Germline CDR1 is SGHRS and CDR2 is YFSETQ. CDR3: CASSLGPTRLVGELFF. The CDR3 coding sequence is TGCGCCAGCAGCTTGGGGCCGACTAGGCTTGTCGGGGAGCTGTTTTTT.

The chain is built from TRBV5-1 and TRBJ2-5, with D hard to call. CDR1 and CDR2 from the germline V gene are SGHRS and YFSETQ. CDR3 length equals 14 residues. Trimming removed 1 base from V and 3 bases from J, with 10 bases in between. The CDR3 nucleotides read TGCGCCAGCAGCTTGTACGCTCCAGAAGAGACCCAGTACTTC. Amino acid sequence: CASSLYAPEETQYF.

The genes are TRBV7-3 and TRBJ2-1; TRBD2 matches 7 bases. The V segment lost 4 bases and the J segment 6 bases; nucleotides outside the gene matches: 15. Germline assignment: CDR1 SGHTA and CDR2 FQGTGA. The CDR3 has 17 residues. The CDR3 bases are TGTGCCAGCAGCTCAATCCATCAGCGGACTAGTAGCAATGAGCAGTTCTTC. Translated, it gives CASSSIHQRTSSNEQFF.

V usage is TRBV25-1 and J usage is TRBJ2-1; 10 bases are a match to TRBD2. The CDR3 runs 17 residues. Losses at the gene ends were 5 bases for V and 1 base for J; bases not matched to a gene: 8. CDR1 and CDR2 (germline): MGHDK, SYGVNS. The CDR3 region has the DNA TGTGCCAGCAGTCCCCGAGGAGCGGGAGGGTCCTACAATGAGCAGTTCTTC. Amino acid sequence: CASSPRGAGGSYNEQFF.

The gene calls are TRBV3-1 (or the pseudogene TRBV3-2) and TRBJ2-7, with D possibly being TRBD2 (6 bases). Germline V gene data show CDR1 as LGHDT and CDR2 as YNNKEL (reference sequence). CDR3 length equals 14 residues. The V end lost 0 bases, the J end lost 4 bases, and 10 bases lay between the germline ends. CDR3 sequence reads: CASSQDRGRYEQYF. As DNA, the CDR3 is TGTGCCAGCAGCCAAGATCGGGGGAGATACGAGCAGTACTTC.

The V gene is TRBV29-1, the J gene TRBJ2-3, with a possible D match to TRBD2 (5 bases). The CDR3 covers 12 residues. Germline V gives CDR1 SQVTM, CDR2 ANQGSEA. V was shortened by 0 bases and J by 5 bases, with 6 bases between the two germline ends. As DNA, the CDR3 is TGCAGCGTTGAAGATGGGAGAGATACGCAGTATTTT. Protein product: CSVEDGRDTQYF.

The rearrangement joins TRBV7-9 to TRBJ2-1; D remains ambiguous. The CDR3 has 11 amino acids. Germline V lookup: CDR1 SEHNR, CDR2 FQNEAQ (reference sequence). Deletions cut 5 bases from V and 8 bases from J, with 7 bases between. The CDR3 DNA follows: TGTGCCAGCAGCCTTGAGGATGAGCAGTTCTTC. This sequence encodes CASSLEDEQFF.

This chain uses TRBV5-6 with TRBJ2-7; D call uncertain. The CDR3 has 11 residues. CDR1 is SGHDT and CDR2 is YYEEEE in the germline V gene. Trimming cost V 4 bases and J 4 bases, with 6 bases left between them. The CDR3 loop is CASSNTYEQYF. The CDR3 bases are TGTGCCAGCAGCAATACTTACGAGCAGTACTTC.

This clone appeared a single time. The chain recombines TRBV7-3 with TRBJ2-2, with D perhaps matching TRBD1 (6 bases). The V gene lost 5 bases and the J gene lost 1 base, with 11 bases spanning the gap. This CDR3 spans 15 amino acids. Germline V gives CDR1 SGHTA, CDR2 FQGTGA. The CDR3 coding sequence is TGTGCCAGCAGCACCGGGACAAAGAACACCGGGGAGCTGTTTTTT. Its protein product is CASSTGTKNTGELFF.

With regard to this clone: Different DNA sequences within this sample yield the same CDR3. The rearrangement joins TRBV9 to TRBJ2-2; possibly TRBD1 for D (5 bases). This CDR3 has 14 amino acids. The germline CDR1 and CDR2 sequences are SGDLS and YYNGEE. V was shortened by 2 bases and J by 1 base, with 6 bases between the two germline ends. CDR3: CASSVTENTGELFF. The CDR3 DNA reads TGTGCCAGCAGCGTGACAGAGAACACCGGGGAGCTGTTTTTT.

This CDR3 is CASSLAASGIYNEQFF. CDR3 nucleotides: TGTGCCAGCAGCTTAGCTGCTAGCGGGATTTACAATGAGCAGTTCTTC. The chain joins TRBV7-8 to TRBJ2-1, with TRBD2 identical over 9 bases. Germline loops: CDR1 SGHVS, CDR2 FQNEAQ. This CDR3 has 16 amino acids. Losses at the gene ends were 0 bases for V and 4 bases for J; bases not matched to a gene: 4.

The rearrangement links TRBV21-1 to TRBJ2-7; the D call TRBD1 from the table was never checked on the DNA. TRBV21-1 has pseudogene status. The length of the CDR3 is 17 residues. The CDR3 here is CASSKVPRARSSYEQYF. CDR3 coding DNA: TGTGCCAGCAGCAAAGTCCCCAGGGCGAGGAGCTCCTACGAGCAGTACTTC.

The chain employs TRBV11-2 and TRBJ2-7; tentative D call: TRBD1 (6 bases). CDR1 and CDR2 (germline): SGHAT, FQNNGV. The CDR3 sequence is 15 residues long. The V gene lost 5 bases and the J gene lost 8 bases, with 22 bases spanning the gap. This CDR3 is CASSPIGTRGLKQYF. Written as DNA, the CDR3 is TGTGCCAGCAGCCCGATCGGGACACGAGGACTGAAGCAGTACTTC.

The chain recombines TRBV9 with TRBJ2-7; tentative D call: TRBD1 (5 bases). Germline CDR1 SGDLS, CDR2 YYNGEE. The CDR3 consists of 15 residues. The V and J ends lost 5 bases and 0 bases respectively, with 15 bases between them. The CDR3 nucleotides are TGTGCCAGCAGGCCTTCACAGGTAGTCTCCTACGAGCAGTACTTC. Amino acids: CASRPSQVVSYEQYF.

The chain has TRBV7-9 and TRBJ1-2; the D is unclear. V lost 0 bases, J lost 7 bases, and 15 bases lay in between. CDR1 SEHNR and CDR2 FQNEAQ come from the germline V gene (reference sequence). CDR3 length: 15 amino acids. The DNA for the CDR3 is TGTGCCAGCAGCTTAGCCACGTGGAAGGGAGGTGGCTACACCTTC. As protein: CASSLATWKGGGYTF.

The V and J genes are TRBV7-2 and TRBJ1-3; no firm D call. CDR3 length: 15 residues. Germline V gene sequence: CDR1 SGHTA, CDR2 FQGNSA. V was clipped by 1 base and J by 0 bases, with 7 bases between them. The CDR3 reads CASSLVGISGNTIYF. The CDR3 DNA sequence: TGTGCCAGCAGCTTAGTTGGCATCTCTGGAAACACCATATATTTT.

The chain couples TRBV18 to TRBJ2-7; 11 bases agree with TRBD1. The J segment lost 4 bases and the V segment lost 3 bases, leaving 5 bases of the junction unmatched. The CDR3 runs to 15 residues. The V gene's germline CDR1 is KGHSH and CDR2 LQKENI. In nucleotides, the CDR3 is TGTGCCAGCTCACCGGGACAGGGGGTCAATTACGAGCAGTACTTC. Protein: CASSPGQGVNYEQYF. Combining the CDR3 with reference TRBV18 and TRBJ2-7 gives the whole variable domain NAGVMQNPRHLVRRRGQEARLRCSPMKGHSHVYWYRQLPEEGLKFMVYLQKENIIDESGMPKERFSAEFPKEGPSILRIQQVVRGDSAAYFCASSPGQGVNYEQYFGPGTRLTVT.

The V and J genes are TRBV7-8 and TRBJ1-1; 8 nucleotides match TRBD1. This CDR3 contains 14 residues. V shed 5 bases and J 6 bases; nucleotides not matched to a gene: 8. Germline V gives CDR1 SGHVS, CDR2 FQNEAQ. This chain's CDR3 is CASSRAPGGSEAFF. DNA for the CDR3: TGTGCCAGCAGCAGAGCCCCAGGGGGCTCTGAAGCTTTCTTT.

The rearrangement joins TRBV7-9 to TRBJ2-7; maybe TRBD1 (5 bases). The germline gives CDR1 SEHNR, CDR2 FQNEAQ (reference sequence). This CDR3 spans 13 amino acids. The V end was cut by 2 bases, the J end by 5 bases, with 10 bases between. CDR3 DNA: TGTGCCAGCAGCTTATCTCAGGGTCACGAGCAGTACTTC. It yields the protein CASSLSQGHEQYF.

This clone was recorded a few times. In DNA form, the CDR3 reads TGTGCCAGCAGTGATGGGTGGGGGCAGGGCTACACCTTC. It codes for CASSDGWGQGYTF. This chain uses TRBV6-1 with TRBJ1-2; D possibly corresponds to TRBD1 (6 bases). Between the trimmed V and J ends, which lost 3 bases and 8 bases, there was a span of 13 bases. This CDR3 region has 13 residues. Germline assignment: CDR1 MNHNS and CDR2 SASEGT.

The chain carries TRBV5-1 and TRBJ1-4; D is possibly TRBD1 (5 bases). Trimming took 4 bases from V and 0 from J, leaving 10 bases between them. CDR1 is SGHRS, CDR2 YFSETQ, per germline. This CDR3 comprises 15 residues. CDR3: CASSTGGATNEKLFF. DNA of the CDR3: TGCGCCAGCAGCACCGGGGGGGCAACTAATGAAAAACTGTTTTTT.

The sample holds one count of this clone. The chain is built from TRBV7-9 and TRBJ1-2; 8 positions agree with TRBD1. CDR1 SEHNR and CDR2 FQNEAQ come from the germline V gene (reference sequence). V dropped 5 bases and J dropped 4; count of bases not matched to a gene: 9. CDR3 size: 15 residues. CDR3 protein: CASSRGTGTSYGYTF. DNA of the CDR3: TGTGCCAGCAGCCGAGGGACAGGTACTTCCTATGGCTACACCTTC.

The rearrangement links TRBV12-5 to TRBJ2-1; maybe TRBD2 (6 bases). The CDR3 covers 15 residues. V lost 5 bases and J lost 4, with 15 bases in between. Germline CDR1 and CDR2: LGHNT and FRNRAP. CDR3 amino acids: CASGARSGIYNEQFF. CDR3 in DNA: TGTGCTAGTGGTGCACGTAGCGGCATTTACAATGAGCAGTTCTTC.

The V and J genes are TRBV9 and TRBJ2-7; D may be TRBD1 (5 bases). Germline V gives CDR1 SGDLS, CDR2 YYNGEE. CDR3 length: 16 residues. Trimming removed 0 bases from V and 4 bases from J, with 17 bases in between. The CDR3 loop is CASSVASAGPSYEQYF. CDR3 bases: TGTGCCAGCAGCGTAGCGTCGGCAGGGCCCTCATACGAGCAGTACTTC.